These 5 T cell receptor beta chains share one sample of origin, sequenced in a study of cytomegalovirus exposure and HLA in healthy donors. PCR primers comprised 60 Vbeta and 13 Jbeta primers. Some clones are missing from TCRdb's copy, which holds only in-frame ones; the method was immunoSEQ multiplex PCR. The table shows 150,000 to 200,000 clones, with roughly 77% occurring only once. Sequenced input: PBMCs. These receptors all come from a man aged 45-65 years in good health and CMV-seropositive.

The J gene is TRBJ1-5, the V gene TRBV27, with a tentative D call TRBD1 (6 bases). The CDR3 is made up of 18 amino acids. Looked up from germline, CDR1 is MNHEY and CDR2 is SMNVEV (reference sequence). Trimming shortened V by 6 bases and J by 6 bases, and 27 bases separated the two germline ends. The CDR3 here is CASSLDRSLSVRFQPQHF. The CDR3 nucleotides are TGTGCCAGCAGCCTTGACAGGAGCCTAAGCGTTCGGTTTCAGCCCCAGCATTTT.

V is TRBV11-2 and J is TRBJ2-3; possibly TRBD2 for D (5 bases). The CDR3 loop spans 16 amino acids. Trimming removed 4 bases from V and 2 bases from J, with 16 bases in between. The germline V gene encodes CDR1 SGHAT and CDR2 FQNNGV. The CDR3 nucleotides are TGTGCCAGCAGCTCAAGACCTCTAGCAGACACAGATACGCAGTATTTT. It specifies CASSSRPLADTDTQYF.

This rearrangement joins TRBV18 to TRBJ1-3; no clear D gene. Germline CDR1 KGHSH, CDR2 LQKENI. The CDR3 length is 15 residues. V was clipped by 8 bases and J by 0 bases, with 14 bases between them. The CDR3 DNA is TGTGCCAGCAGCATGGGAGGGAACTCTGGAAACACCATATATTTT. Its protein is CASSMGGNSGNTIYF.

This clone was found once. V and J are TRBV9 and TRBJ2-5; tentative D call: TRBD2 (7 bases). The V gene lost 0 bases and the J gene lost 5 bases, with 8 bases spanning the gap. The CDR3 runs 13 residues. Per germline, CDR1 SGDLS and CDR2 YYNGEE. CDR3 protein: CASSVEGGETQYF. DNA for the CDR3: TGTGCCAGCAGCGTAGAGGGGGGGGAGACCCAGTACTTC.

This clone was seen a few times. V is TRBV9 and J is TRBJ2-2; weak D call: TRBD1 (6 bases). Germline V gene data show CDR1 as SGDLS and CDR2 as YYNGEE. There are 15 residues in the CDR3. V lost 0 bases, J lost 7 bases, and 13 bases lay in between. The CDR3 nucleotides are TGTGCCAGCAGCGTAGGAGGGGGTCCGGGCGGGGAGCTGTTTTTT. It is translated as CASSVGGGPGGELFF.